The following is a T cell receptor beta chain sequence with its context. The sample originates from a study of blood T cell repertoires in COVID-19. About the research overall: COVID-19 samples collected from the United States, Italy and Spain covered acute and convalescent phases. From T cells, B-cell-depleted T cells, or PBMCs came the material, which was cDNA or gDNA.

Trimming pared 5 bases from V and 7 bases from J, leaving 18 bases between. CDR3 length equals 15 residues. Germline CDR1 SSHAT, CDR2 FNYEAQ (reference sequence). Sequenced by immunoSEQ multiplex PCR; TCRdb stores in-frame clones only, minus some. The repertoire has 80,000 to 100,000 clones, over 85% of them found once; the top ten carry more than 3.5%. Enrollment of patients from Seattle took place during active infection, with longitudinal follow-up. The V and J genes are TRBV7-7 and TRBJ2-1, with D possibly matching TRBD2 (7 bases). The receptor was derived from a human donor with COVID-19, enrolled during active disease. The donor label of this sample is uncertain. The sample comprised peripheral blood. DNA for the CDR3: TGTGCCAGCAGCCAAAATCCGGGGGGCCGAAATGAGCAGTTCTTC. Residues: CASSQNPGGRNEQFF.